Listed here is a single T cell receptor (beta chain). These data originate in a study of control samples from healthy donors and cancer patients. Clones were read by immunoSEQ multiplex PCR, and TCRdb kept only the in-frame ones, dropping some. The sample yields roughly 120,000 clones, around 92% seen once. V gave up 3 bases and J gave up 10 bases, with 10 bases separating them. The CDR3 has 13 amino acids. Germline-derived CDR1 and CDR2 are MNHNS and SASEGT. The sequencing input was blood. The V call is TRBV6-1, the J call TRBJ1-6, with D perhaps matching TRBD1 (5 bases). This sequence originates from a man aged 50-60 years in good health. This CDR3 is CASSDLKGSPLHF. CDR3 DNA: TGTGCCAGCAGTGATCTGAAGGGGTCACCCCTCCACTTT.